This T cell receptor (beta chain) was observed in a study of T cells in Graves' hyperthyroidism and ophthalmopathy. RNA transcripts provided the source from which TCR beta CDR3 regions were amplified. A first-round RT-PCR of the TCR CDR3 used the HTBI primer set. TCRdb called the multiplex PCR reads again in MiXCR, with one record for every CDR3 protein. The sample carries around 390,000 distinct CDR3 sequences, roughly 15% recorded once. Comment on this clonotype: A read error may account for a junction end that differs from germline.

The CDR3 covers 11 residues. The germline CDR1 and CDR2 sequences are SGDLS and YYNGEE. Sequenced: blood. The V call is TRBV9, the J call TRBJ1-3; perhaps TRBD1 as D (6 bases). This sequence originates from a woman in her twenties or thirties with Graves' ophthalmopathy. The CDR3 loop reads CASRRGDTMYF. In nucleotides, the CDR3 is TGTGCCAGCAGGAGGGGGGACACCATGTATTTT.